This passage covers 8 T cell receptor beta chains from one sample sequenced in a study of blood T cell repertoires in COVID-19. Data came from immunoSEQ multiplex PCR; TCRdb stores just in-frame clones and leaves some out. The top ten hold around 1.6% of the sample, which has about 49,000 clones, 84% seen once. Specimen: peripheral blood. The receptors were sampled from a man aged 45-65 years with acute or convalescent COVID-19.

The V call is TRBV5-1, the J call TRBJ1-6, with TRBD1 matching 8 bases. Germline CDR1 and CDR2: SGHRS and YFSETQ. J gave up 6 bases and V 1 base, and 6 bases lay outside the gene matches. The CDR3 spans 16 residues. CDR3 DNA sequence: TGCGCCAGCAGCTTGAGCGGGGACAGGATTAATTCACCCCTCCACTTT. Its protein product is CASSLSGDRINSPLHF.

The chain carries TRBV7-9 and TRBJ1-5; D possibly corresponds to TRBD1 (6 bases). CDR3 size: 16 residues. Trimming removed 1 base at V and 2 bases at J, with 12 bases between. Germline V gene sequence: CDR1 SEHNR, CDR2 FQNEAQ (reference sequence). In DNA form, the CDR3 reads TGTGCCAGCAGCTTAGTAGCGGGGGCTGGCAATCAGCCCCAGCATTTT. Translation: CASSLVAGAGNQPQHF.

This chain connects TRBV15 to TRBJ1-5, with D perhaps TRBD1 (5 bases). The CDR3 spans 16 residues. V was clipped by 0 bases and J by 6 bases, with 15 bases between them. Germline CDR1 reads LNHNV; CDR2 reads YYDKDF (reference sequence). CDR3 coding DNA: TGTGCCACCAGCAGAGATAAGGGGCCCCGGTTTCAGCCCCAGCATTTT. Protein: CATSRDKGPRFQPQHF.

The chain joins TRBV27 to TRBJ2-1, with a possible D match to TRBD2 (6 bases). CDR1 MNHEY and CDR2 SMNVEV come from the germline V gene (reference sequence). The V end was cut by 2 bases, the J end by 0 bases, with 14 bases between. The CDR3 runs 17 residues. CDR3 in amino acids: CASSLRRSSASYNEQFF. The CDR3 DNA reads as TGTGCCAGCAGTTTAAGGCGGTCTAGCGCCTCCTACAATGAGCAGTTCTTC.

This rearrangement joins TRBV5-5 to TRBJ2-1; 10 bases fit TRBD2. The J segment lost 9 bases and the V segment lost 6 bases, leaving 6 bases of the junction unmatched. Germline V gene sequence: CDR1 SGHKS, CDR2 YYEKEE (reference sequence). CDR3 size: 13 residues. The CDR3 DNA is TGTGCCAGCACCCCTAGCGGGAGTCTTGAGCAGTTCTTC. Its protein product is CASTPSGSLEQFF.

The V call is TRBV5-1, the J call TRBJ1-2, with 7 bases identical to TRBD1. The J segment lost 6 bases and the V segment lost 3 bases, leaving 17 bases of the junction unmatched. The CDR3 has 17 residues. The V gene's germline CDR1 is SGHRS and CDR2 YFSETQ. The DNA of the CDR3 is TGCGCCAGCAGCTCTGGACTCTTACAGGGGAGGATTAATGGCTACACCTTC. This codes for CASSSGLLQGRINGYTF.

V and J are TRBV18 and TRBJ1-4; D is uncertain. In germline, CDR1 is KGHSH, CDR2 LQKENI. Trimming took 5 bases from V and 0 from J, leaving 7 bases between them. This CDR3 is 14 amino acids long. The CDR3 reads CASSLGPTNEKLFF. The CDR3 coding sequence is TGTGCCAGCTCATTGGGCCCAACTAATGAAAAACTGTTTTTT.

The CDR3 reads CASSPLNYGYTF. CDR3 nucleotide sequence: TGTGCCAGCAGCCCCCTTAACTATGGCTACACCTTC. This chain joins TRBV2 and TRBJ1-2; D call uncertain. The CDR3 spans 12 residues. Germline V lookup: CDR1 SNHLY, CDR2 FYNNEI. Between the trimmed V and J ends, which lost 6 bases and 1 base, there was a span of 6 bases.